A selection of T cell receptor beta chains follows, all from one sample in a study of shared clonotypes between healthy human individuals. This table comes from immunoSEQ multiplex PCR, and its TCRdb copy is limited to in-frame clones, with some not included. Among about 490,000 clones listed, over 60% were seen once. The sample consisted of PBMCs. The receptor set was obtained from a woman aged 40 to 50 in good health. Some clones in this sample may be carry-over from other donors' samples. The CDR3 runs from the conserved cysteine through the conserved F or W. The order of the fields is J gene, V gene, clone size, CDR3 protein. Part of the rows lack a size; the others show once, few, many or a class for expanded clones.

TRBJ2-7,TRBV29-1,many,CSVVGGSYEQYF
TRBJ2-7,TRBV27,.,CASSVLGGYEQYF
TRBJ1-1,TRBV21-1,.,CASRGAPRGPEAFF
TRBJ2-1,TRBV4-2,few,CASSQELAGVDEQFF
TRBJ2-5,TRBV7-3,.,CASSWGPSETQYF
TRBJ2-5,TRBV7-8,few,CASSLNRNQETQYF
TRBJ2-6,TRBV2,.,CASRNGANVLTF
TRBJ2-2,TRBV28,many,CASRPRGGGASGELFF
TRBJ1-5,TRBV18,once,CASSYNRGSNQPQHF
.,TRBV29-1,.,CSVERSNEQYF
TRBJ2-7,TRBV5-5,.,CASKYTGRLSSYEQYF
TRBJ1-2,TRBV28,.,CASSLTQINYGYTF
TRBJ1-3,TRBV11-2,.,CASSRTGSPGNTIYF
TRBJ1-5,TRBV6-5,.,CASSYSRGDQPQHF
TRBJ1-1,TRBV15,.,CATSRDLTGTEAFF
TRBJ2-4,TRBV2,.,CASRGNTAKNIQYF
TRBJ2-7,TRBV4-1,.,CASSLTSTVFYEQYF
TRBJ2-7,TRBV28,.,CASWGGPVYEQYF
TRBJ1-2,TRBV30,.,CAWSAGRNYGYTF
TRBJ1-3,TRBV4-3,many,CASSPSTQRDTIYF
TRBJ1-1,TRBV19,few,CASSAQRNTEAFF
TRBJ1-1,TRBV5-1,.,CASSFGTGNTEAFF
TRBJ2-1,TRBV5-1,.,CASSLVGVAGVNEQFF
TRBJ1-3,TRBV11-2,.,CASRPRTGLSGNTIYF
TRBJ2-5,TRBV5-1,.,CASSLGSSQETQYF
TRBJ2-2,TRBV30,.,CACRQGRTGELFF
TRBJ2-2,TRBV5-1,once,CASSFQGSNTGELFF
TRBJ1-1,TRBV7-2,.,CASSLWVNTEAFF
TRBJ1-2,TRBV6-1,.,CASSEETVVSLYTF
TRBJ1-5,TRBV7-8,.,CASSLGVVSNQPQHF
TRBJ2-1,TRBV5-1,.,CASSLVIGRMYNEQFF
TRBJ1-1,TRBV18,.,CASSLGENTEAFF
TRBJ2-2,TRBV10-2,.,CASSESNRGTGELFF
TRBJ2-5,TRBV19,.,CASSALAVQETQYF
TRBJ2-5,TRBV30,.,CAWTRGPNEQYF
TRBJ2-5,TRBV30,.,CAWSPIGTQYF
TRBJ2-7,TRBV5-1,.,CASSPAEWGGEQYF
TRBJ1-5,TRBV27,.,CASSPLGGPQHF
TRBJ2-3,TRBV9,.,CASSVTSGSSDTQYF
TRBJ2-7,TRBV7-8,.,CASSGVSSYEQYF
TRBJ1-3,TRBV7-9,.,CASSLGTPTGNTIYF
.,TRBV4-2,.,CASSQARGIAYEQYF
TRBJ1-4,TRBV7-2,.,CASSLGVGNANEKLFF
TRBJ2-3,TRBV5-1,.,CASSSTSGAASTDTQYF
TRBJ2-3,TRBV11-2,.,CASSLVSTDTQYF
TRBJ2-1,TRBV7-7,.,CASSLGEVWDNNEQFF
TRBJ2-2,TRBV5-6,few,CASSFYAGGTGELFF
TRBJ2-7,TRBV7-2,.,CASSSSVLDVKYF
TRBJ2-3,TRBV6-1,.,CASADRVGDTQYF
TRBJ1-1,TRBV11-2,.,CASSKDRNTEAFF
TRBJ2-4,TRBV6-5,once,CASSFDGLAKNIQYF